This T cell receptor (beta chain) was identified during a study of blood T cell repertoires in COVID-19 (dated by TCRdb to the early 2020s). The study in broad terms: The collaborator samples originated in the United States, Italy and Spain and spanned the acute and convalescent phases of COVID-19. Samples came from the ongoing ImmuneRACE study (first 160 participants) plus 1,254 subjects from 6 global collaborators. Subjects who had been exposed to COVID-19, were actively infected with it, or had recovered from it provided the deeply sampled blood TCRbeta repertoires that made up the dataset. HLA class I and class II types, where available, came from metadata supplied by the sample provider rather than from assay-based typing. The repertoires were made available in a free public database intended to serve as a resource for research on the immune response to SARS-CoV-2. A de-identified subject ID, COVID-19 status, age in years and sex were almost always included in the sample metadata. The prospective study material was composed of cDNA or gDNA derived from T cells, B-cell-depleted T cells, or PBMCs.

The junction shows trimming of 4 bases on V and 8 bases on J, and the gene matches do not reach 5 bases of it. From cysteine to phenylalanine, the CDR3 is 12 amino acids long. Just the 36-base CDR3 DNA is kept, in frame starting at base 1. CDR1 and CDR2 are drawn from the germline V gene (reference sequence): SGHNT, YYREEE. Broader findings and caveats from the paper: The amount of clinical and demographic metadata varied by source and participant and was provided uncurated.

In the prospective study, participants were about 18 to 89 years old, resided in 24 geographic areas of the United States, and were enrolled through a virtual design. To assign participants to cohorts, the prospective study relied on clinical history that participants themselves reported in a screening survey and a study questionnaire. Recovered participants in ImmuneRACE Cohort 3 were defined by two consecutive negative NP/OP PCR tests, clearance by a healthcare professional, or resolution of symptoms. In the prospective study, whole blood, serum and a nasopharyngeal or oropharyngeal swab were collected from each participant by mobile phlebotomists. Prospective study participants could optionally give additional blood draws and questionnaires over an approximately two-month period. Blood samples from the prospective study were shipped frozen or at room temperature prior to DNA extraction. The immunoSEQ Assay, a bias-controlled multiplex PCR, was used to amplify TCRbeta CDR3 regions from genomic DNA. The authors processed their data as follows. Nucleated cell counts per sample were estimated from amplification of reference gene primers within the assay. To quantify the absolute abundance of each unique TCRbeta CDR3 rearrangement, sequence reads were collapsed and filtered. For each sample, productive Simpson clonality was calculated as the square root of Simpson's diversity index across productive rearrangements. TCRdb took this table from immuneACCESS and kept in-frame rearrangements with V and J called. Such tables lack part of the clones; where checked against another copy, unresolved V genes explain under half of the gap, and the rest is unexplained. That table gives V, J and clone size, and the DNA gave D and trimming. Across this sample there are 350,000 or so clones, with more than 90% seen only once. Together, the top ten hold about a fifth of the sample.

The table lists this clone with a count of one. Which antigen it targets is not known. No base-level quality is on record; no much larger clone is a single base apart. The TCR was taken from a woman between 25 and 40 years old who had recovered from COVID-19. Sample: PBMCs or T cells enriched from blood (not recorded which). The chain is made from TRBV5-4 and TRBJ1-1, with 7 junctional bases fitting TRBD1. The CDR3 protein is CASSLQTGEAFF. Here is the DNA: TGTGCCAGCAGCCTCCAGACAGGGGAAGCTTTCTTT.